This T cell receptor (beta chain) was recorded in a study of blood T cell repertoires in COVID-19. In the original processing: The authors estimated nucleated cell counts from reference gene primer amplification. TCRdb keeps only in-frame clones here, not all; method: immunoSEQ multiplex PCR. For V, J and clone size, that table is used; D and trimming come from the DNA. The sample has 200,000 to 250,000 clones; around 86% are singletons. Residents of over 20 US areas, aged about 18 to 95 years, made up the participants. Grouping used clinical history reported by participants in a survey and questionnaire. This CDR3 has 13 residues. CDR1 MNHEY and CDR2 SVGAGI come from the germline V gene. J gave up 4 bases and V 5 bases, and 4 bases lay outside the gene matches.

This chain uses TRBV6-5 with TRBJ1-1, with 7 bases fitting TRBD1. The sequenced sample consisted of PBMCs or T cells enriched from blood (not recorded which). The sequence was collected from a woman in her forties or fifties with acute COVID-19. CDR3 DNA sequence: TGTGCCAGCAGTAAACAGGGGTTCACTGAAGCTTTCTTT. Translation: CASSKQGFTEAFF.